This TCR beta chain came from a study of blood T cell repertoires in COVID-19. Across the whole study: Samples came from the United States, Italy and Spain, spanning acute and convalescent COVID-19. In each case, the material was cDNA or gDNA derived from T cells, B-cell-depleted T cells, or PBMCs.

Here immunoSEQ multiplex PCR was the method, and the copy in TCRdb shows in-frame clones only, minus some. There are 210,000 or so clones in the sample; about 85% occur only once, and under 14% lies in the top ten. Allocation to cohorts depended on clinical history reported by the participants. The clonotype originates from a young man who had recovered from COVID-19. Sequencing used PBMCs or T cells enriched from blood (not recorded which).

CDR3 nucleotide sequence: TGTGCCAGTAGTATTCGCGGGAACCGGGTTGAATACGAGCAGTACTTC. Its translation: CASSIRGNRVEYEQYF. The chain joins TRBV19 to TRBJ2-7, with a possible D match to TRBD2 (6 bases). The CDR3 is 16 amino acids. V lost 3 bases and J 4 bases, leaving 19 bases between the germline ends. The V gene's germline CDR1 is LNHDA and CDR2 SQIVND (reference sequence).